The 31 T cell receptor beta chains presented below share a single source sample, sequenced in a study of T cells after yellow fever vaccination. A single record per CDR3 protein comes from TCRdb applying MiXCR to the 5' RACE reads. The sample yields around 400,000 distinct CDR3 sequences, more than 9% seen once. The source material was PBMCs, sampled on the day of the first yellow fever vaccination. Receptor source: a man between 18 and 29 years old who received the YFV17D yellow fever vaccine.

The chain has TRBV28 and TRBJ1-3; D not resolved. The CDR3 extends over 15 amino acids. Trimming stripped 4 bases from V and 2 bases from J, with 12 bases between. Germline CDR1 and CDR2: MDHEN and SYDVKM. DNA of the CDR3: TGTGCCAGCAGTTCCCTGGGTGGGCCTGGAAACACCATATATTTT. This codes for CASSSLGGPGNTIYF.

In its sample, this clonotype was seen a few times. This chain connects TRBV12-3 or TRBV12-4 to TRBJ1-5; D not resolved. The CDR3 covers 12 residues. V was trimmed by 6 bases and J by 8 bases, leaving 11 bases between them. The CDR3 loop is CASRGSGEPQHF. The DNA of the CDR3 is TGTGCCAGCAGGGGTTCCGGGGAGCCCCAGCATTTT.

V gene TRBV20-1 combines with J gene TRBJ1-1; D perhaps matches TRBD1 (6 bases). V shed 6 bases and J shed 2 bases, with 16 bases lying between them. There are 14 residues in the CDR3. Germline CDR1 and CDR2: DFQATT and SNEGSKA (reference sequence). DNA for the CDR3: TGCAGTGCCCCCCGTGGACAGCTCAACACTGAAGCTTTCTTT. Translating gives CSAPRGQLNTEAFF.

This clonotype turned up a few times. This chain links TRBV4-1 with TRBJ2-7; D tentatively fits TRBD1 or TRBD2 (6 bases each). The CDR3 covers 19 residues. The germline CDR1 and CDR2 sequences are MGHRA and YSYEKL. V lost 4 bases and J lost 3, with 28 bases in between. The CDR3 DNA sequence: TGCGCCAGCAGCCTACCCCTTTTTACGGGGGCGCCACCCTTCTACGAGCAGTACGTC. Its translation is CASSLPLFTGAPPFYEQYV.

This clonotype showed up just a few times. The rearrangement uses TRBV6-1 and TRBJ1-5; 7 bases fit TRBD1. The V gene end was trimmed by 6 bases and the J gene end by 7 bases; junction bases not matched to a gene: 6. The germline CDR1 and CDR2 sequences are MNHNS and SASEGT. The CDR3 contains 13 residues. The CDR3 region is CASRTGLGQPQHF. DNA for the CDR3: TGTGCCAGCAGGACAGGGCTCGGGCAGCCCCAGCATTTT.

This clonotype came up many times. The chain recombines TRBV12-3 or TRBV12-4 with TRBJ2-6; a possible D gene is TRBD1 (5 bases). This CDR3 has 16 residues. With 1 base removed from V and 2 bases from J, the gap between germline ends came to 9 bases. The CDR3 nucleotides read TGTGCCAGCAGTTTAGACCCAGGGACTGGGGCCAACGTCCTGACTTTC. Encoded protein: CASSLDPGTGANVLTF.

This clonotype was seen a few times. The chain recombines TRBV5-4 with TRBJ2-1, with D hard to call. CDR3 size: 13 residues. Per the germline V gene, CDR1 is SGHNT and CDR2 is YYREEE (reference sequence). V lost 0 bases and J lost 5, with 6 bases in between. CDR3 DNA: TGTGCCAGCAGCTTGGACCTAGACAATGAGCAGTTCTTC. It specifies CASSLDLDNEQFF.

This clonotype was detected only a few times. The chain uses TRBV12-3 or TRBV12-4 and TRBJ2-7; weak D call: TRBD1 (6 bases). The CDR3 contains 13 residues. Trimming stripped 9 bases from V and 1 base from J, with 13 bases between. This CDR3 reads CASMYRVSYEQYF. The CDR3 DNA reads TGTGCCAGTATGTACAGGGTATCCTACGAGCAGTACTTC.

V gene TRBV7-2 combines with J gene TRBJ1-2, with a tentative D call TRBD1 (5 bases). The V and J ends lost 2 bases and 7 bases respectively, with 17 bases between them. Looked up from germline, CDR1 is SGHTA and CDR2 is FQGNSA. The CDR3 runs 15 residues. CDR3 DNA: TGTGCCAGCAGCTTATCTTTTCCAGGGATGTTTGGCTACACCTTC. Residues: CASSLSFPGMFGYTF.

This rearrangement joins TRBV5-1 to TRBJ2-5; 8 bases line up with TRBD2. V lost 2 bases to trimming and J lost 2 bases; unmatched junction nucleotides: 8. This CDR3 contains 16 residues. Germline loops: CDR1 SGHRS, CDR2 YFSETQ. The CDR3 sequence is CASSFSRSGVQETQYF. The CDR3 region has the DNA TGCGCCAGCAGCTTCTCTCGTAGCGGGGTTCAAGAGACCCAGTACTTC.

This clonotype showed up just a few times. The chain joins TRBV20-1 to TRBJ2-5, with 7 bases that match TRBD2. Germline V lookup: CDR1 DFQATT, CDR2 SNEGSKA (reference sequence). V shed 6 bases, J shed 7 bases, and the junction held 8 bases outside the gene matches. This CDR3 comprises 12 residues. CDR3 region: CSAQHTGGTQYF. The CDR3 nucleotides are TGCAGTGCCCAGCACACGGGGGGGACCCAGTACTTC.

This clonotype was detected only a few times. The rearrangement links TRBV4-1 to TRBJ2-2; no clear D gene. V lost 10 bases and J lost 2, with 11 bases in between. Germline V gene data show CDR1 as MGHRA and CDR2 as YSYEKL. There are 13 residues in the CDR3. The CDR3 here is CATQRVNTGELFF. CDR3 bases: TGCGCCACGCAGCGCGTCAACACCGGGGAGCTGTTTTTT.

In its sample, this clonotype was seen many times. This chain uses TRBV6-1 with TRBJ1-1; D is undetermined. CDR1 is MNHNS and CDR2 is SASEGT in the germline V gene. V was pared by 6 bases and J by 4 bases, with 18 bases between. This CDR3 has 15 amino acids. The CDR3 reads CASRGSAGRPTEAFF. The CDR3 DNA reads TGTGCCAGCAGGGGGTCCGCCGGCAGACCCACTGAAGCTTTCTTT.

The chain combines TRBV21-1 with TRBJ2-1; the table assigns TRBD2, which was not confirmed against the DNA. TRBV21-1 is described as a pseudogene. This CDR3 has 15 residues. CDR3 sequence: CASSPPPAGVGEQFF. The DNA for the CDR3 is TGTGCCAGCAGCCCCCCGCCCGCGGGGGTGGGTGAGCAGTTCTTC.

This clonotype showed up many times. The chain is built from TRBV6-2 or TRBV6-3 and TRBJ2-4; 10 positions agree with TRBD1. There are 15 residues in the CDR3. Trimming at V came to 4 bases and at J to 14 bases, leaving 14 bases not matched to a gene. Germline values: CDR1 MNHEY, CDR2 SVGEGT. The CDR3 loop is CASSSTFDRGLIEYF. Written as DNA, the CDR3 is TGTGCCAGCAGTTCGACCTTTGACAGGGGGCTGATAGAGTACTTC.

In this sample, this clonotype turned up a few times. The V and J genes are TRBV10-3 and TRBJ2-5, with a possible D match to TRBD1 (6 bases). Germline values: CDR1 ENHRY, CDR2 SYGVKD. The V end lost 4 bases, the J end lost 2 bases, and 14 bases lay between the germline ends. This CDR3 is 15 amino acids long. The CDR3 coding sequence is TGTGCCATCAGTGCCCCACAGGGTCCGCAAGAGACCCAGTACTTC. It encodes CAISAPQGPQETQYF.

The chain joins TRBV6-5 to TRBJ1-6, with TRBD1 matching 7 bases. Germline assignment: CDR1 MNHEY and CDR2 SVGAGI. The CDR3 length is 15 residues. V was pared by 4 bases and J by 9 bases, with 9 bases of the junction left unmatched. The CDR3 coding sequence is TGTGCCAGCAGTTCAGACAGGGCATCATCTTCACCCCTCCACTTT. It yields the protein CASSSDRASSSPLHF.

This clonotype has a count of ten or more. J is TRBJ2-5 and V is TRBV19; the D gene is possibly TRBD2 (5 bases). Germline V gene sequence: CDR1 LNHDA, CDR2 SQIVND (reference sequence). Trimming pared 1 base from V and 4 bases from J, leaving 19 bases between. This CDR3 is built from 17 residues. The CDR3 bases are TGTGCCAGTAGTATAGCCCCCCCGGAAGGCCGGGGAGAGACCCAGTACTTC. Encoded protein: CASSIAPPEGRGETQYF.

Only a few counts were recorded for this clonotype. V gene TRBV12-3 or TRBV12-4 combines with J gene TRBJ2-3; 8 nucleotides agree with TRBD2. The CDR3 has 17 residues. V lost 4 bases and J lost 4; bases outside the gene matches: 13. The DNA for the CDR3 is TGTGCCAGCAGTTCCCCCGGGGGGGCTAGCTCCGCAGATACGCAGTATTTT. Residues: CASSSPGGASSADTQYF.

The sample holds a few counts of this clonotype. The rearrangement links TRBV7-7 to TRBJ2-2; perhaps TRBD1 as D (5 bases). The CDR3 consists of 14 residues. Germline V gene sequence: CDR1 SSHAT, CDR2 FNYEAQ (reference sequence). V was trimmed by 2 bases and J by 7 bases, leaving 11 bases between them. Written as DNA, the CDR3 is TGTGCCAGCAGCTTACGCCAGGGAATCGGGGAGCTGTTTTTT. Protein product: CASSLRQGIGELFF.

This clonotype was seen at least ten times. The chain is built from TRBV4-3 and TRBJ2-3; possible D gene TRBD1, 5 bases. This CDR3 has 14 amino acids. The germline gives CDR1 LGHNA, CDR2 YSLEER. V was shortened by 0 bases and J by 3 bases, with 7 bases between the two germline ends. The CDR3 is CASSQDRGTDTQYF. As DNA, the CDR3 is TGCGCCAGCAGCCAAGATAGGGGTACAGATACGCAGTATTTT.

The chain is built from TRBV29-1 and TRBJ2-5, with TRBD2 identical over 7 bases. The CDR3 covers 14 residues. Germline-derived CDR1 and CDR2 are SQVTM and ANQGSEA. The V and J ends lost 6 bases and 4 bases, in that order; junction bases with no gene match: 11. The CDR3 bases are TGCAGCGTCCTACTAGCGCTATTAGGAGAGACCCAGTACTTC. Protein: CSVLLALLGETQYF.

This clonotype showed up just a few times. The chain employs TRBV5-5 and TRBJ2-3; the D gene is possibly TRBD2 (6 bases). The CDR3 extends over 17 amino acids. Germline V gene data show CDR1 as SGHKS and CDR2 as YYEKEE (reference sequence). V lost 3 bases, J lost 14 bases, and 31 bases lay in between. As DNA, the CDR3 is TGTGCCAGCAGCTCCGGAGGGACTCTGATCGGGGGAAGGTCATCGTATTTT. This sequence encodes CASSSGGTLIGGRSSYF.

This clonotype was seen at least ten times. J is TRBJ1-6 and V is TRBV3-1, with D possibly being TRBD1 (5 bases). This CDR3 is 14 amino acids long. Trimming took 3 bases from V and 8 from J, leaving 11 bases between them. Germline CDR1 LGHDT, CDR2 YNNKEL (reference sequence). In DNA form, the CDR3 reads TGTGCCAGCAGCCAGGTGACAGCCGATTCACCCCTCCACTTT. Translated, it gives CASSQVTADSPLHF.

This clonotype was observed a few times. The CDR3 reads CASSFAGDETQYF. The CDR3 nucleotides read TGTGCCAGCAGCTTTGCGGGGGATGAGACCCAGTACTTC. This chain links TRBV7-2 with TRBJ2-5; the match to TRBD2 covers 7 bases. The CDR3 totals 13 residues. Trimming took 3 bases from V and 5 from J; bases not matched to a gene: 3. Per the germline V gene, CDR1 is SGHTA and CDR2 is FQGNSA.

The V and J genes are TRBV5-1 and TRBJ2-1, with D hard to call. The CDR3 loop spans 16 amino acids. Germline CDR1 SGHRS, CDR2 YFSETQ. The germline V and J ends were trimmed by 0 bases and 0 bases, with 10 bases remaining between them. The CDR3 coding sequence is TGCGCCAGCAGCTTGGCGGCCCTGAGCTCCTACAATGAGCAGTTCTTC. Amino acid sequence: CASSLAALSSYNEQFF.

This clonotype was detected ten times or more. The genes are TRBV20-1 and TRBJ1-1, with TRBD1 matching over 7 bases. V shed 1 base and J 5 bases; nucleotides not matched to a gene: 7. Germline assignment: CDR1 DFQATT and CDR2 SNEGSKA (reference sequence). This CDR3 region has 14 residues. This CDR3 reads CSARAEGARTEAFF. CDR3 in DNA: TGCAGTGCTAGAGCGGAGGGGGCGCGGACTGAAGCTTTCTTT.

This clonotype showed up just a few times. J is TRBJ2-3 and V is TRBV3-1; the D gene is possibly TRBD2 (6 bases). Germline V gives CDR1 LGHDT, CDR2 YNNKEL (reference sequence). Between the trimmed V and J ends, which lost 4 bases and 3 bases, there was a span of 17 bases. The CDR3 spans 16 residues. The CDR3 nucleotides read TGTGCCAGCAGCCGCGGCCCGGGGGTTAGGACAGATACGCAGTATTTT. Translating gives CASSRGPGVRTDTQYF.

This chain uses TRBV10-3 with TRBJ2-5, with D tentatively TRBD2 (5 bases). The length of the CDR3 is 13 residues. Trimming cost V 6 bases and J 2 bases, with 10 bases left between them. Germline V gives CDR1 ENHRY, CDR2 SYGVKD. CDR3 residues: CAIRSGIQETQYF. CDR3 bases: TGTGCCATCAGAAGCGGAATTCAAGAGACCCAGTACTTC.

This clonotype was observed at least ten times. The chain joins TRBV5-1 to TRBJ1-1; D is uncertain. The V end was cut by 2 bases, the J end by 2 bases, with 7 bases between. Germline loops: CDR1 SGHRS, CDR2 YFSETQ. The CDR3 contains 13 residues. CDR3 in DNA: TGCGCCAGCAGCTTTGGGCCCAACACTGAAGCTTTCTTT. Translation gives CASSFGPNTEAFF.

This chain links TRBV5-1 with TRBJ2-7; D tentatively reads TRBD1 or TRBD2 (5 bases each). The CDR3 extends over 15 amino acids. Germline V CDR1 and CDR2: SGHRS, YFSETQ. Trimming left V 1 base short and J 1 base short, with 12 bases between. The CDR3 DNA sequence: TGCGCCAGCAGCTTGAACGGGGCGAGTTCCTACGAGCAGTACTTC. Residues: CASSLNGASSYEQYF.